A single sample gave rise to the 20 T cell receptor beta chains below, sequenced in a study of control samples from healthy donors and cancer patients. Generated by immunoSEQ multiplex PCR, the TCRdb table keeps only in-frame clones and is missing some. The data hold 350,000 to 450,000 clones, with 75% to 95% observed a single time. The sample taken for sequencing was PBMCs. The receptors derive from a middle-aged man with head and neck cancer.

V and J are TRBV7-8 and TRBJ2-2, with D perhaps given as TRBD1 or TRBD2 (5 bases each). The V gene's germline CDR1 is SGHVS and CDR2 FQNEAQ. The V end lost 5 bases, the J end lost 0 bases, and 19 bases lay between the germline ends. The CDR3 spans 18 residues. In DNA, the CDR3 is TGTGCCAGCAGCCTTGGGAGTGGGACGAAGACGAACACCGGGGAGCTGTTTTTT. Amino acids: CASSLGSGTKTNTGELFF.

The chain joins TRBV7-2 to TRBJ1-3; 7 nucleotides match TRBD1. The CDR3 spans 16 residues. The germline V gene encodes CDR1 SGHTA and CDR2 FQGNSA. Trimming cost V 4 bases and J 0 bases; bases outside gene matches: 6. CDR3 region: CASSSGQVSSGNTIYF. CDR3 nucleotides: TGTGCCAGCAGCTCCGGACAGGTTAGCTCTGGAAACACCATATATTTT.

This clone was seen only once. This CDR3 reads CASSQGRVGEKLFF. CDR3 DNA sequence: TGTGCCAGCAGCCAAGGTCGAGTTGGGGAAAAACTGTTTTTT. This rearrangement joins TRBV3-1 (or the pseudogene TRBV3-2) to TRBJ1-4; D gene uncertain. The V gene lost 1 base and the J gene lost 8 bases, with 11 bases spanning the gap. The CDR3 has 14 amino acids. Germline V gene lookup returns CDR1 LGHDT and CDR2 YNNKEL (reference sequence).

The chain joins TRBV19 to TRBJ2-7; the D gene could be TRBD1 or TRBD2 (5 bases each). V was trimmed by 4 bases and J by 0 bases, leaving 16 bases between them. CDR1 is LNHDA, CDR2 SQIVND, per germline (reference sequence). The CDR3 totals 16 residues. CDR3 sequence: CASSTIGGRISYEQYF. DNA for the CDR3: TGTGCCAGTAGTACTATTGGGGGACGAATCTCCTACGAGCAGTACTTC.

The chain uses TRBV18 and TRBJ2-7; TRBD2 aligns across 8 bases. CDR1 and CDR2 (germline): KGHSH, LQKENI. V gave up 4 bases and J gave up 6 bases; unmatched junction bases: 11. The CDR3 is made up of 15 amino acids. CDR3 sequence: CASSLPGGVLSEQYF. The DNA for the CDR3 is TGTGCCAGCTCACTACCGGGAGGGGTCTTAAGCGAGCAGTACTTC.

Points on this clone: Other DNA sequences in the sample encode the same CDR3. The CDR3, as DNA: TGTGCCAGCAGTCCAGGGGGGCTCTCCTACGAGCAGTACTTC. It encodes CASSPGGLSYEQYF. The rearrangement links TRBV28 to TRBJ2-7, with a possible D match to TRBD1 (7 bases). V was pared by 5 bases and J by 0 bases, with 11 bases between. Germline V gene sequence: CDR1 MDHEN, CDR2 SYDVKM. The CDR3 length is 14 residues.

The chain uses TRBV5-1 and TRBJ2-4, with 11 nucleotides matching TRBD2. Trimming at V came to 0 bases and at J to 0 bases, leaving 5 bases not matched to a gene. CDR1 and CDR2 (germline): SGHRS, YFSETQ. This CDR3 is built from 18 residues. In DNA form, the CDR3 reads TGCGCCAGCAGCTTGGCACTAGCGGGAGTGGGAGCCAAAAACATTCAGTACTTC. It translates to CASSLALAGVGAKNIQYF. Full variable domain (rest looked up from reference TRBV5-1 and TRBJ2-4): KAGVTQTPRYLIKTRGQQVTLSCSPISGHRSVSWYQQTPGQGLQFLFEYFSETQRNKGNFPGRFSGRQFSNSRSEMNVSTLELGDSALYLCASSLALAGVGAKNIQYFGAGTRLSVL.

V gene TRBV27 combines with J gene TRBJ1-1, with D uncertain. This CDR3 spans 14 amino acids. Looked up from germline, CDR1 is MNHEY and CDR2 is SMNVEV (reference sequence). Trimming pared 4 bases from V and 8 bases from J, leaving 17 bases between. The CDR3: CASSSAVEKPEAFF. The CDR3 coding sequence is TGTGCCAGCAGTTCGGCTGTTGAGAAGCCCGAAGCTTTCTTT.

V gene TRBV30 combines with J gene TRBJ1-4; 7 bases fit TRBD1. V was clipped by 0 bases and J by 8 bases; unmatched bases: 3. The CDR3 length is 13 residues. Germline CDR1 reads GTSNPN; CDR2 reads SVGIG (reference sequence). CDR3 coding DNA: TGTGCCTGGAGTGTACGACAGGGAGAAAAACTGTTTTTT. As protein: CAWSVRQGEKLFF.

This sequence joins TRBV5-6 and TRBJ1-2, with TRBD1 as a possible D gene (5 bases). In germline, CDR1 is SGHDT, CDR2 YYEEEE. V lost 4 bases and J lost 8, with 12 bases in between. The CDR3 contains 12 residues. The DNA for the CDR3 is TGTGCCAGCAGCGCGGACATCGCAGGCTACACCTTC. It is translated as CASSADIAGYTF. Looking up the rest from reference TRBV5-6 and TRBJ1-2 gives the full variable domain: DAGVTQSPTHLIKTRGQQVTLRCSPKSGHDTVSWYQQALGQGPQFIFQYYEEEERQRGNFPDRFSGHQFPNYSSELNVNALLLGDSALYLCASSADIAGYTFGSGTRLTVV.

This clone appeared once. The genes are TRBV6-6 and TRBJ2-1; a possible D gene is TRBD1 (5 bases). CDR3 length: 17 amino acids. CDR1 is MNHNY and CDR2 is SVGAGI in the germline V gene (reference sequence). The V and J ends lost 5 bases and 3 bases respectively, with 20 bases between them. The CDR3 DNA follows: TGTGCCAGCAGTCTCGCGGTACGGCCTAGGGGCTACAATGAGCAGTTCTTC. It encodes CASSLAVRPRGYNEQFF.

In this sample, this clone turned up a few times. This sequence joins TRBV28 and TRBJ1-5, with D hard to call. This CDR3 contains 14 residues. Germline V gives CDR1 MDHEN, CDR2 SYDVKM. V lost 3 bases, J lost 1 base, and 7 bases lay in between. The CDR3 region is CASSLVASNQPQHF. The DNA of the CDR3 is TGTGCCAGCAGTTTGGTCGCGAGCAATCAGCCCCAGCATTTT.

The rearrangement joins TRBV3-1 (or the pseudogene TRBV3-2) to TRBJ2-7; 11 bases fit TRBD1. V dropped 8 bases and J dropped 5; count of bases not matched to a gene: 8. CDR3 length: 14 residues. Looked up from germline, CDR1 is LGHDT and CDR2 is YNNKEL (reference sequence). This CDR3 reads CASSLGQGANEQYF. The CDR3 nucleotides read TGTGCCAGCTCCTTAGGACAGGGGGCAAACGAGCAGTACTTC.

The chain recombines TRBV6-5 with TRBJ1-5, with TRBD1 identical over 9 bases. Germline values: CDR1 MNHEY, CDR2 SVGAGI. The CDR3 is 15 amino acids. After removal of 6 bases from V and 3 bases from J, the junction contained 6 bases not matched to a gene. Written as DNA, the CDR3 is TGTGCCAGCAGGCCCGGGACAGGGATCAATCAGCCCCAGCATTTT. It is translated as CASRPGTGINQPQHF.

The chain combines TRBV9 with TRBJ2-1; 12 nucleotides match TRBD2. This CDR3 region has 16 residues. V shed 0 bases and J 7 bases; nucleotides not matched to a gene: 5. CDR1 is SGDLS, CDR2 YYNGEE, per germline. As DNA, the CDR3 is TGTGCCAGCAGCGTAGAGACTAGCGGGGGTAATAATGAGCAGTTCTTC. This gives the protein CASSVETSGGNNEQFF. Filled out from reference TRBV9 and TRBJ2-1, the complete variable domain reads DSGVTQTPKHLITATGQRVTLRCSPRSGDLSVYWYQQSLDQGLQFLIQYYNGEERAKGNILERFSAQQFPDLHSELNLSSLELGDSALYFCASSVETSGGNNEQFFGPGTRLTVL.

The CDR3 sequence: CASSQGADEGGYTF. The DNA of the CDR3 is TGTGCCAGCAGCCAAGGTGCCGACGAGGGTGGCTACACCTTC. The J gene is TRBJ1-2, the V gene TRBV3-1 (or the pseudogene TRBV3-2), with unresolved D. The V and J ends lost 1 base and 7 bases respectively, with 13 bases between them. CDR3 length: 14 amino acids. Germline CDR1 is LGHDT and CDR2 is YNNKEL (reference sequence).

This clone was recorded only once. The chain carries TRBV11-2 and TRBJ1-4, with 8 nucleotides matching TRBD1. The junction had 10 bases not matched to a gene; V was cut back by 2 bases and J by 11 bases. The CDR3 is made up of 15 amino acids. Germline V gene lookup returns CDR1 SGHAT and CDR2 FQNNGV. The CDR3 spells CASSLRTGRWQKLFF. In DNA form, the CDR3 reads TGTGCCAGCAGCTTAAGGACAGGGCGATGGCAGAAACTGTTTTTT.

Only a few counts were recorded for this clone. The chain joins TRBV13 to TRBJ1-1; TRBD1 agrees at 8 bases. This CDR3 region has 14 residues. Germline loops: CDR1 PRHDT, CDR2 FYEKMQ (reference sequence). The V segment lost 4 bases and the J segment 5 bases; nucleotides outside the gene matches: 6. CDR3: CASSSDREWTEAFF. The CDR3 DNA follows: TGTGCCAGCAGCTCGGACAGGGAGTGGACTGAAGCTTTCTTT.

The genes are TRBV7-3 and TRBJ2-1; either TRBD1 or TRBD2 may supply D (5 bases each). Germline V CDR1 and CDR2: SGHTA, FQGTGA. The CDR3 loop spans 16 amino acids. Between the trimmed V and J ends, which lost 0 bases and 7 bases, there was a span of 16 bases. The CDR3 bases are TGTGCCAGCAGCTTAACGGACCGGGACCCTCAGAATGAGCAGTTCTTC. Amino acids: CASSLTDRDPQNEQFF. The whole variable domain, remainder taken from reference TRBV7-3 and TRBJ2-1, is GAGVSQTPSNKVTEKGKYVELRCDPISGHTALYWYRQSLGQGPEFLIYFQGTGAADDSGLPNDRFFAVRPEGSVSTLKIQRTERGDSAVYLCASSLTDRDPQNEQFFGPGTRLTVL.

The J gene is TRBJ2-7, the V gene TRBV9; the D is unclear. The CDR3 has 13 residues. Trimming left V 4 bases short and J 2 bases short, with 10 bases between. Looked up from germline, CDR1 is SGDLS and CDR2 is YYNGEE. The CDR3 reads CASSPPDTYEQYF. The CDR3 nucleotides read TGTGCCAGCAGCCCACCCGACACCTACGAGCAGTACTTC.